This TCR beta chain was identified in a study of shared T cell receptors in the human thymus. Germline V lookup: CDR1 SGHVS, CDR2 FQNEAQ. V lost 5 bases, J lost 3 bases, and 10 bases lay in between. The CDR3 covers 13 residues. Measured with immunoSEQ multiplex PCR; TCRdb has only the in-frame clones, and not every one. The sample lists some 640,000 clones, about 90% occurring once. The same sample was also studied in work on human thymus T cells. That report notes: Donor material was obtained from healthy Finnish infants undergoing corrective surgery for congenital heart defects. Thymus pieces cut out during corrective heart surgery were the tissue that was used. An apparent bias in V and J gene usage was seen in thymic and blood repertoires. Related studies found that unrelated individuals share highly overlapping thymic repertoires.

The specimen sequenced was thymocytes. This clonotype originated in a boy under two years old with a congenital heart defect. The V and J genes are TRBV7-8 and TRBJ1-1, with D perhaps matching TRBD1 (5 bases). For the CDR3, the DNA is TGTGCCAGCAGCGTGCAGGGCTACACTGAAGCTTTCTTT. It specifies CASSVQGYTEAFF.